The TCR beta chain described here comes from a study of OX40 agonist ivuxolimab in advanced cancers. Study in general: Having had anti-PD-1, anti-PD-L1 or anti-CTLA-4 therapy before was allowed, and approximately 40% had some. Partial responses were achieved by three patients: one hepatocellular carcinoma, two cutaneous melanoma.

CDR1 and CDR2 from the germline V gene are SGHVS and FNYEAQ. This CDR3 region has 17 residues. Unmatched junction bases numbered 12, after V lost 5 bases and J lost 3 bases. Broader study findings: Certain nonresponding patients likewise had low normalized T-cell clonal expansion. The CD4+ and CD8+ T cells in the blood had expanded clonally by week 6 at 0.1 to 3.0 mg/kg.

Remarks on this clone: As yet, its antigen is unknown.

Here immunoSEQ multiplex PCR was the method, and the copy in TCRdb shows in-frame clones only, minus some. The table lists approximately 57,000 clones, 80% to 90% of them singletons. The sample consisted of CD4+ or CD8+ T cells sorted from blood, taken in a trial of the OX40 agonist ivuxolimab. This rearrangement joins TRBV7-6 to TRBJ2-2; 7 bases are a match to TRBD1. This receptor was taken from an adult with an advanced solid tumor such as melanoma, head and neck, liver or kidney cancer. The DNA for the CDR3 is TGTGCCAGCAGCCATCACAGGGGAAGTTGGGACACCGGGGAGCTGTTTTTT. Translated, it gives CASSHHRGSWDTGELFF. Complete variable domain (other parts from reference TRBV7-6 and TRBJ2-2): GAGVSQSPRYKVTKRGQDVALRCDPISGHVSLYWYRQALGQGPEFLTYFNYEAQQDKSGLPNDRFSAERPEGSISTLTIQRTEQRDSAMYRCASSHHRGSWDTGELFFGEGSRLTVL.